These T cell receptor beta chains were read from a single sample in a study of PD-L1 blockade in urothelial cancer. Clones were read by immunoSEQ multiplex PCR, and TCRdb kept only the in-frame ones, dropping some. The sample holds about 72,000 clones; 80% to 90% are singletons and the top ten take about 4.5%. This sample comprised PBMCs, obtained around atezolizumab (anti-PD-L1) treatment. All receptors derive from a man between 65 and 85 years old with urothelial cancer. Each CDR3 is given with its conserved first and last residue. A D gene is named only where the DNA matches it firmly. Rows give clone size only sometimes, using once, few, many, or a class for an expanded clone.

V	J	D	size	length	CDR3	DNA
TRBV5-4	TRBJ2-7	NA	NA	14	CASSLGGDSYEQYF	TGTGCCAGCAGCTTAGGGGGGGACTCCTACGAGCAGTACTTC
TRBV7-6	TRBJ2-7	TRBD1	NA	16	CASSTGTADSPYEQYF	TGTGCCAGCAGCACCGGGACAGCCGACTCTCCTTACGAGCAGTACTTC
TRBV5-1	TRBJ2-7	TRBD2	NA	14	CASSSGGRIYEQYF	TGCGCCAGCAGCTCGGGAGGAAGGATCTACGAGCAGTACTTC
TRBV9	TRBJ2-2	TRBD1	NA	16	CASSVRTGGTTGELFF	TGTGCCAGCAGCGTTAGGACAGGGGGGACCACCGGGGAGCTGTTTTTT
TRBV28	TRBJ1-1	NA	NA	15	CAICTGAAMNTEAFF	TGTGCCATCTGCACCGGTGCCGCAATGAACACTGAAGCTTTCTTT
TRBV2	TRBJ2-1	NA	NA	14	CASKGLVGFNEQFF	TGTGCCAGCAAAGGATTGGTGGGCTTCAATGAGCAGTTCTTC
TRBV28	TRBJ2-2	NA	once	15	CASSIPGMNTGELFF	TGTGCCAGCAGTATACCAGGCATGAACACCGGGGAGCTGTTTTTT
TRBV29-1	TRBJ1-4	NA	NA	13	CSVAGGSGEKLFF	TGCAGCGTAGCCGGGGGGTCGGGTGAAAAACTGTTTTTT
TRBV21-1	TRBJ2-7	NA	NA	17	CASSRITSGRVAYEQYF	TGTGCCAGCAGCCGAATTACTTCTGGCAGGGTCGCCTACGAGCAGTACTTC
TRBV6-5	TRBJ1-3	NA	NA	16	CASSYNGGKAGNTIYF	TGTGCCAGCAGTTACAATGGGGGCAAGGCTGGAAACACCATATATTTT
TRBV6-5	TRBJ2-3	TRBD2	NA	15	CASSSSGRAPDTQYF	TGTGCCAGCAGTTCTAGCGGGAGGGCCCCCGATACGCAGTATTTT
TRBV9	TRBJ2-2	TRBD2	NA	22	CASSVVFKTTTSGIVNTGELFF	TGTGCCAGCAGCGTAGTTTTCAAGACTACGACTAGCGGCATCGTGAACACCGGGGAGCTGTTTTTT
TRBV7-2	TRBJ2-1	TRBD2	NA	15	CASSLGGTSVGEQFF	TGTGCCAGCAGCTTAGGCGGGACTAGCGTTGGTGAGCAGTTCTTC
TRBV11-2	TRBJ1-5	NA	NA	15	CASSFSSTGNQPQHF	TGTGCCAGCAGCTTTTCCAGTACAGGGAATCAGCCCCAGCATTTT
TRBV7-3	TRBJ2-1	TRBD1	once	21	CASSFMLGTAFPPSSYNEQFF	TGTGCCAGCAGCTTTATGTTGGGGACAGCTTTCCCCCCTAGCTCCTACAATGAGCAGTTCTTC
TRBV28	TRBJ2-5	TRBD1	NA	13	CASSHDREETQYF	TGTGCCAGCAGTCATGACAGGGAAGAGACCCAGTACTTC
TRBV5-1	TRBJ2-7	NA	NA	14	CASSLAQDSYEQYF	TGCGCCAGCAGCTTGGCCCAGGATTCCTACGAGCAGTACTTC
TRBV10-3	TRBJ1-3	TRBD1	NA	18	CAISESAGTGSSGNTIYF	TGTGCCATCAGTGAGTCAGCCGGGACAGGGAGCTCTGGAAACACCATATATTTT
TRBV27	TRBJ2-7	TRBD2	NA	12	CAGLGGRALQYF	TGTGCCGGTCTTGGGGGGAGGGCCCTTCAGTACTTC
TRBV10-3	TRBJ2-7	TRBD2	NA	14	CAISVTSGNYEQYF	TGTGCCATCAGTGTTACTAGCGGAAACTACGAGCAGTACTTC
TRBV19	TRBJ2-3	TRBD2	NA	15	CASSGTSGSPDTQYF	TGTGCCAGTTCTGGGACTAGCGGGAGTCCTGATACGCAGTATTTT
TRBV27	TRBJ2-5	NA	once	14	CASSHGQPQETQYF	TGTGCCAGCAGTCATGGACAGCCTCAAGAGACCCAGTACTTC
TRBV6-5	TRBJ2-7	NA	NA	16	CASSSRLSTSSYEQYF	TGTGCCAGCAGTTCCCGTTTGTCGACTTCCTCCTACGAGCAGTACTTC
TRBV7-9	TRBJ2-3	TRBD2	NA	17	CASSPGTSGGGTDTQYF	TGTGCCAGCAGCCCCGGGACTAGCGGAGGAGGAACAGATACGCAGTATTTT
TRBV10-2	TRBJ2-7	NA	NA	15	CASSEVGSRPYEQYF	TGCGCCAGCAGTGAGGTTGGTAGCCGACCCTACGAGCAGTACTTC
TRBV28	TRBJ2-5	TRBD2	once	18	CASSQGLAGVAVGETQYF	TGTGCCAGCAGCCAGGGACTAGCGGGAGTTGCTGTTGGAGAGACCCAGTACTTC
TRBV7-9	TRBJ2-3	NA	NA	13	CASSLAGGDTQYF	TGTGCCAGCAGCTTAGCGGGAGGAGATACGCAGTATTTT
TRBV5-3	TRBJ1-1	NA	NA	14	CARSSGGVNTEAFF	TGTGCCAGAAGCTCGGGAGGGGTCAACACTGAAGCTTTCTTT
TRBV27	TRBJ1-2	TRBD1	NA	14	CASRGVGQGSGYTF	TGTGCCAGCAGGGGGGTGGGACAGGGTTCTGGCTACACCTTC
TRBV5-1	TRBJ2-1	NA	NA	16	CASSLGPTGSRNEQFF	TGCGCCAGCAGCTTGGGACCCACCGGGAGTCGTAATGAGCAGTTCTTC
TRBV2	TRBJ2-1	NA	once	13	CASKGGTYNEQFF	TGTGCCAGCAAAGGGGGAACTTACAATGAGCAGTTCTTC
TRBV7-9	TRBJ1-2	TRBD1	NA	16	CASSSLDAGTARGYTF	TGTGCCAGCAGCTCCCTCGACGCCGGGACAGCCCGAGGCTACACCTTC
TRBV5-1	TRBJ2-3	TRBD2	NA	15	CASSLVAGGPDTQYF	TGCGCCAGCAGCTTGGTAGCGGGAGGCCCAGATACGCAGTATTTT